These T cell receptor beta chains were read from a single sample in a study of T cell repertoires in cytomegalovirus infection. TCRdb called the reads again in MiXCR, with one record for every CDR3 protein. The sample carries about 920,000 distinct CDR3 sequences, 31% recorded once. Antigens of these TCRs are unknown. The specimen was cultured CD8+ T cells from PBMCs, collected from culture after CMV antigen stimulation. Every receptor here comes from a human donor in good health (CMV status not recorded). Some clones in this sample may be carry-over from other donors' samples. CDR3s leave out the opening cysteine and the closing phenylalanine or tryptophan. Each record gives: V gene, clone size, CDR3 protein. The listing skips clone size in some rows; elsewhere it reads once, few, many or a size class.

TRBV10-2,.,ASSETSGVYSYEQY
TRBV5-1,few,ASSFGRGSSYNEQF
TRBV19,once,ASSIVGLAACNEQF
TRBV12-3/TRBV12-4,.,ASSWGGGGAREQF
TRBV7-3,many,ASSPPRAGNTGELF
TRBV7-2,.,ASSLSLTGEKLF
TRBV27,few,ATGRTTYNEQF
TRBV6-6,many,ASSQRRGDSPYEQY
TRBV28,.,ASNWDCYKDTQY
TRBV7-6,many,ASSPRLLAGAGDTQY
TRBV7-9,.,ASSPAWPQLAEAF
TRBV7-9,few,ASSRPGVEKEKLF
TRBV27,.,ASNAGGNSPLH
TRBV5-4,.,ASSLDQGELDTQY
TRBV19,few,ASSIAQGKSNQPQH
TRBV5-1,few,ASSETGTGAYEQY
TRBV7-2,many,ASSLGPIGRGIPYGYT
TRBV11-2,.,ASSPLLAGGTQSSYNEQF
TRBV6-6,few,ASSIQTRGTEAF
TRBV9,once,ASSGSSGVSKNSPLH
TRBV7-9,.,ANSLGSGNTIY
TRBV12-3/TRBV12-4,few,ASSPSGSGGESQY
TRBV29-1,.,SVATAGELF
TRBV6-5,.,ASSTSGTGYLSTEAF
TRBV12-3/TRBV12-4,few,ASSLALGRPLH
TRBV27,.,ATGRWGTTDTQY
TRBV27,.,ASSLLGGAGQPQH
TRBV10-3,.,AISWPQGEDGYT
TRBV13,few,ASSPWGRGSPGELF
TRBV7-2,many,ASSLDRGATNEKLF
TRBV27,.,ASSAGLAGVREQF
TRBV11-3,.,ASSLDGGLAGSKF
TRBV5-6,.,ASSLGRGGAYNEQF
TRBV7-2,many,ASSLIAGAYNEQF
TRBV7-6,.,ASSPPYAGELF
TRBV5-6,.,ASSSGEGDTGELF
TRBV5-6,few,ASSSWAGHIYNEQF